This TCR beta chain stems from a study of CD8 T cells in Susac syndrome. cDNA came from about 0.46 to 1 ug RNA primed by random hexamers. The immunoSEQ assay covered 54 Vbeta and 13 Jbeta segments for CDR3. TCRdb called the immunoSEQ multiplex PCR reads again in MiXCR, with one record for every CDR3 protein. The table lists about 290,000 distinct CDR3 sequences, approximately 85% of them singletons, with approximately 0.2% in the top ten. The authors sequenced TCR beta from blood CD8+ and CD4+ T cells. Each multiple sclerosis control was a treatment-naive patient with relapsing-remitting disease that was either stable or active. Negative isolation was used for CD8+ and CD4+ T cells and FACS enrichment for TEMRA cells. Sequences were obtained from CD8+ T cells from PBMCs. The sequence was obtained from a human donor with multiple sclerosis.

The CDR3 region is CASIPTGYDTEAFF. Here the CDR3 DNA reads TGTGCCAGCATACCTACCGGCTACGACACTGAAGCTTTCTTT. V gene TRBV5-6 combines with J gene TRBJ1-1; D is unresolved. V lost 6 bases and J 3 bases, leaving 15 bases between the germline ends. The CDR3 totals 14 residues. Germline CDR1 SGHDT, CDR2 YYEEEE. Filled out from reference TRBV5-6 and TRBJ1-1, the complete variable domain reads DAGVTQSPTHLIKTRGQQVTLRCSPKSGHDTVSWYQQALGQGPQFIFQYYEEEERQRGNFPDRFSGHQFPNYSSELNVNALLLGDSALYLCASIPTGYDTEAFFGQGTRLTVV.